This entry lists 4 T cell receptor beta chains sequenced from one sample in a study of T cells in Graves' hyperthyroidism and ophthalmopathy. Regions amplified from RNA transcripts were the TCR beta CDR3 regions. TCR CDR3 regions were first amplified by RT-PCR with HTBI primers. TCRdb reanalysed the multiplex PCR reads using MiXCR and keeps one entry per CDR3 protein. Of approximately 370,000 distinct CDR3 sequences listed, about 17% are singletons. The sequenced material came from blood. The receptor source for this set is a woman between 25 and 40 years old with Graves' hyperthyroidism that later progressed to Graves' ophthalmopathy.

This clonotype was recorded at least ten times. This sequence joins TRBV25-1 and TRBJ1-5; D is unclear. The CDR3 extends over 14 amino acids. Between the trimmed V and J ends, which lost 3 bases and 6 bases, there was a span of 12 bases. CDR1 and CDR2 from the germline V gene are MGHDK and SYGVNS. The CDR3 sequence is CASSEGSLVQPQHF. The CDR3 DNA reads TGTGCCAGCAGTGAGGGTAGTCTGGTTCAGCCCCAGCATTTT.

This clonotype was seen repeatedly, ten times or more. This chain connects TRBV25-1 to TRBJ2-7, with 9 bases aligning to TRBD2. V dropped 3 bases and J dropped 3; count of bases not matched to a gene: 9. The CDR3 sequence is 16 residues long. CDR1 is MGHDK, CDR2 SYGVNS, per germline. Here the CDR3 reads CASSDPDSGGIYEQYF. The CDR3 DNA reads TGTGCCAGCAGTGATCCGGACAGCGGGGGGATCTACGAGCAGTACTTC.

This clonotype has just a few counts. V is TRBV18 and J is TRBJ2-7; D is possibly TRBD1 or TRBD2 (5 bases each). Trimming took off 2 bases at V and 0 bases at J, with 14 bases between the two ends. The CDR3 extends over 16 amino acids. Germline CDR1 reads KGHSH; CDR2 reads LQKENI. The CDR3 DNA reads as TGTGCCAGCTCACCAACAGGTCTAGCCATCTCCTACGAGCAGTACTTC. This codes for CASSPTGLAISYEQYF.

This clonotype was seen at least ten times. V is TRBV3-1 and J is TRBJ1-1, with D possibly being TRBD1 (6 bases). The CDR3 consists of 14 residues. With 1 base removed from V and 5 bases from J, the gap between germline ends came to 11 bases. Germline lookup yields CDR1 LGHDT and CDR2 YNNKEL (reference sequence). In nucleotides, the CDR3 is TGTGCCAGCAGCCAAGCCAGGGGTGGAACTGAAGCTTTCTTT. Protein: CASSQARGGTEAFF. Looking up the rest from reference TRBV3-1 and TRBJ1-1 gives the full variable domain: DTAVSQTPKYLVTQMGNDKSIKCEQNLGHDTMYWYKQDSKKFLKIMFSYNNKELIINETVPNRFSPKSPDKAHLNLHINSLELGDSAVYFCASSQARGGTEAFFGQGTRLTVV.